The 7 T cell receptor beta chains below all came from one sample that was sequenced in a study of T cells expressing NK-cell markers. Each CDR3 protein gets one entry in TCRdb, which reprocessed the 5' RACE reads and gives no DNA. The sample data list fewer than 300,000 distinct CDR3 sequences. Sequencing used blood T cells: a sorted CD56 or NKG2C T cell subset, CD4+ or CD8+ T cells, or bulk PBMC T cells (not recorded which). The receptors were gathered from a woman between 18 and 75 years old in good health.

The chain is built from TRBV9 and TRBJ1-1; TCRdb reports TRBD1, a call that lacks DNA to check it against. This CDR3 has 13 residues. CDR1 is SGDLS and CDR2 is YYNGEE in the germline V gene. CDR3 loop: CASSPRPHTEAFF.

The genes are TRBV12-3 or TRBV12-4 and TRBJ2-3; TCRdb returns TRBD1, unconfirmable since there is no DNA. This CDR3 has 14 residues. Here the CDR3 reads CASSSRTGGNTQYF.

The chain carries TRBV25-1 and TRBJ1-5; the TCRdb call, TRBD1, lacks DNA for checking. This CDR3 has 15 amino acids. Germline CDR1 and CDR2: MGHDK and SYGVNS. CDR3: CASSGTGLSNQPQHF.

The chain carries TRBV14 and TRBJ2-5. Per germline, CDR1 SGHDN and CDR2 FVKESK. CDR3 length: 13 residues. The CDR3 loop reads CASSQGLRETQYF.

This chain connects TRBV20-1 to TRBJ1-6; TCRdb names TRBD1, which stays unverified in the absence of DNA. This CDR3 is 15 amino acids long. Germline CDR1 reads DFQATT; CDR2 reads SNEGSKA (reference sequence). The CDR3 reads CSARDDQGMNSPLHF.

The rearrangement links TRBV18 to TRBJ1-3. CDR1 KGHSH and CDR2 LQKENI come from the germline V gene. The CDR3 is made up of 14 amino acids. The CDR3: CASSPRDSGNTIYF.

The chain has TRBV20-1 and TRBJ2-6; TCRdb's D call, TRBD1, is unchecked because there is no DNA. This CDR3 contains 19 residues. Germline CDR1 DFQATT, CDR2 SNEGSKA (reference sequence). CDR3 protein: CSARDTGGPNSSGANVLTF.